This TCR beta chain originates from a study of T-cell memory formation after mild COVID-19. MiXCR, applied by TCRdb to the 5' RACE reads, yields one record per CDR3 protein. This sample has some 350,000 distinct CDR3 sequences, with 13% found just once. The TCR comes from a man aged 18 to 30 who had mild COVID-19 (a few samples of this study predate the infection). Cell type and time point are not known. Input material: PBMCs or a T cell subset sorted from them (not recorded which).

For the CDR3, the DNA is TGTGCCAGCGGCATGACCACTGAAGCTTTCTTT. Translated, it gives CASGMTTEAFF. V usage is TRBV7-9 and J usage is TRBJ1-1, with D unresolved. V lost 8 bases and J 4 bases, leaving 8 bases between the germline ends. The CDR3 covers 11 residues. Germline CDR1 and CDR2: SEHNR and FQNEAQ (reference sequence).